The rows below give T cell receptor beta chains drawn from one sample of a study of T cells in Graves' hyperthyroidism and ophthalmopathy. TCRdb processed the multiplex PCR reads anew with MiXCR; each CDR3 protein has one entry. Here the sample spans about 640,000 distinct CDR3 sequences, 45% being singletons. Sequenced: peripheral blood or thyroid tissue (not recorded which). The receptors originated from an adult man with Graves' disease, either hyperthyroidism or ophthalmopathy (not recorded which). Each CDR3 is given with its conserved first and last residue. Fields, in order: V gene, J gene, D gene, clone size, CDR3 DNA, CDR3 protein. The D gene is left open where the match is weak. Clone size is shown for a subset of rows, as once, few, many or a class of expanded clone.

TRBV25-1	TRBJ1-5	NA	NA	TGTGCTAGAGTGGGCCAGGGGAATCAGCCCCAGCATTTT	CARVGQGNQPQHF
TRBV19	TRBJ1-5	NA	NA	TGTGCCAGTAGTCCCGTCGGTGGGAGTCGACAGCCCCAGCATTTT	CASSPVGGSRQPQHF
TRBV29-1	TRBJ1-2	NA	NA	TGCAGCGTTGAAGAGGGTGGGGGCTACACCTTC	CSVEEGGGYTF
TRBV7-2	TRBJ2-7	NA	NA	TGTGCCAGCAGTTACGAGACAGATCGTGCCTACGAGCAGCACTTC	CASSYETDRAYEQHF
TRBV29-1	TRBJ1-5	TRBD1	NA	TGCAGCGCGACAGGGGGATTCAATCAGCCCCAGCATTTT	CSATGGFNQPQHF
TRBV7-6	TRBJ2-7	TRBD1	NA	TGTGCCAGCAGTTTGGCCGGACAGGGATGGCCTAGCGAGCAGTACTTC	CASSLAGQGWPSEQYF
TRBV7-9	TRBJ2-5	TRBD1	few	TGTGCCAGCAGCTTCGGGACAGAGGAGACCCAGTACTTC	CASSFGTEETQYF
TRBV12-3/TRBV12-4	TRBJ1-1	NA	NA	TGTGCCAGCAGTTTGGCACGAGAGAACGCTGAAGCTTTCTTT	CASSLARENAEAFF
TRBV19	TRBJ1-2	NA	few	TGTGCCAGTAGTATGGTCACCAACTATGGCTACACCTTC	CASSMVTNYGYTF
TRBV20-1	TRBJ2-3	TRBD2	once	TGCAGTGCTAGCCGACTAGCGGGGGGACCTAGCACAGATACGCAGTATTTT	CSASRLAGGPSTDTQYF
TRBV2	TRBJ2-7	TRBD1	NA	TGTGCCAGCAGTCGCGGGACAGGGGGGAGGTACGAGCAGTACTTC	CASSRGTGGRYEQYF
TRBV10-3	TRBJ1-5	TRBD1	NA	TGTGCCATCAGTGACCGGGACAGGGAGGGCAATCAGCCCCAGCATTTT	CAISDRDREGNQPQHF
TRBV29-1	TRBJ1-1	NA	many	TGCAGCGTTGGGGGGACACTTGGGAACACTGAAGCTTTCTTT	CSVGGTLGNTEAFF
TRBV7-8	TRBJ1-2	TRBD1	many	TGTGCCAGCAGCTTAGCGCCGACAGGGTATGGCTACACCTTC	CASSLAPTGYGYTF
TRBV15	TRBJ1-1	NA	NA	TGTGCCGCCAGCAGAGACGGGTTGACTTTCTTT	CAASRDGLTFF
TRBV7-2	TRBJ2-2	NA	many	TGTGCCAGCAGCCAGTACACCGGGGAGCTGTTTTTT	CASSQYTGELFF
TRBV25-1	TRBJ2-7	NA	many	TGTGCCAGCAGTGAAGGAGGTGCAGCTAACTACGAGCAGTACTTC	CASSEGGAANYEQYF
TRBV29-1	TRBJ1-4	NA	once	TGCAGCGTTGAGGGGATTGGGGCTGAAAAACTGTTTTTT	CSVEGIGAEKLFF
TRBV2	TRBJ1-1	NA	NA	TGTGCCAGCAGGGGTCTGTGGTCTGAAGCTCTCTTT	CASRGLWSEALF
TRBV5-1	TRBJ2-2	TRBD2	NA	TGCGCCAGCAGCCGTCTCCTCCCGGGACTAGCGGGAGGAAACACCGGGGAGCTGTTTTTT	CASSRLLPGLAGGNTGELFF
TRBV2	TRBJ1-2	NA	many	TGTGCCAGCATGGGGATGAAACAGTATGGCTACACCTTC	CASMGMKQYGYTF
TRBV12-3/TRBV12-4	TRBJ1-4	NA	NA	TGTGCCAGCAGCCCAGGGTATAATGAAAAACTGTTTTTT	CASSPGYNEKLFF